This is a list of T cell receptor beta chains from one sample in a study of blood T cell repertoires in COVID-19. The data were produced by immunoSEQ multiplex PCR, yet TCRdb's version contains in-frame clones alone and is incomplete. The table lists about 94,000 clones, about 80% of them singletons. Sequenced input: peripheral blood. All receptors come from a human donor in a cohort sampled during active COVID-19. CDR3s include the opening cysteine and the closing phenylalanine or tryptophan. A D gene is named only where the DNA matches it firmly. Some rows mark clone size as missing; the rest say once, few, many or name a class of expanded clone.

TRBJ1-4 | - | - | TRBV29-1 | TGCAGCGTTGAAGGTCCGACAGTTGAAAAACTGTTTTTT | CSVEGPTVEKLFF
TRBJ2-7 | - | - | TRBV4-2 | TGTGCCAGCAGCCGGGGAGAATCGTCCTACGAGCAGTACTTC | CASSRGESSYEQYF
TRBJ2-5 | - | TRBD1 | TRBV7-9 | TGTGCCAGCAGCTCGACAGGGGGAGGATTGAGGGAGACCCAGTACTTC | CASSSTGGGLRETQYF
TRBJ1-5 | - | - | TRBV5-1 | TGCGCCAGCAGCCCTGAAGGGGTTCAGCCCCAGCATTTT | CASSPEGVQPQHF
TRBJ1-2 | - | - | TRBV19 | TGTGCCAGTAGAACAGGGCGCGCTAACTATGGCTACACCTTC | CASRTGRANYGYTF
TRBJ2-5 | few | - | TRBV7-6 | TGTGCCAGCAGCGCACAGATTTCGGTAGAGACCCAGTACTTC | CASSAQISVETQYF
TRBJ1-1 | - | - | TRBV7-3 | TGTGCCAGCTCCATAGGGGTAGGCACTGAAGCTTTCTTT | CASSIGVGTEAFF
TRBJ2-5 | - | TRBD2 | TRBV7-7 | TGTGCCAGCAGCCCAGCGGGAGCGGGGGAGACCCAGTACTTC | CASSPAGAGETQYF
TRBJ2-3 | - | TRBD2 | TRBV29-1 | TGCAGCGTTGTACCTAGCGGGAGGGGGACAGATACGCAGTATTTT | CSVVPSGRGTDTQYF
TRBJ2-1 | - | TRBD2 | TRBV7-2 | TGTGCCAGCAGCTTAGCCCCGGGACTAGCGGGAGGTGGGCAGTTCTTC | CASSLAPGLAGGGQFF
TRBJ1-5 | - | TRBD1 | TRBV5-1 | TGCGCCAGCAGCTTGACCGGGACAGGTAATCAGCCCCAGCATTTT | CASSLTGTGNQPQHF
TRBJ2-5 | - | TRBD2 | TRBV15 | TGTGCCACCAGCAGAGAGGGACTAGCGCAAGAGACCCAGTACTTC | CATSREGLAQETQYF
TRBJ1-1 | - | - | TRBV20-1 | TGCAGTGCTACCCATAACGGGGGAGCTTTCTTT | CSATHNGGAFF
TRBJ1-3 | - | - | TRBV11-2 | TGTGCCAGCGGTCTAGGGGCAGGAGGAAACACCATATATTTT | CASGLGAGGNTIYF
TRBJ2-3 | - | - | TRBV29-1 | TGCAGCGTTGAAACCGGAGGGGGGGGCACAGATACGCAGTATTTT | CSVETGGGGTDTQYF
TRBJ1-1 | - | - | TRBV7-9 | TGTGCCAGCAGCTATGGGGGCACGAACACTGAAGCTTTCTTT | CASSYGGTNTEAFF
TRBJ1-1 | - | TRBD1 | TRBV28 | TGTGCCAGCCCCCGGGACAGGAACACTGAAGCTTTCTTT | CASPRDRNTEAFF
TRBJ2-7 | - | - | TRBV21-1 | TGTGCCAGCAGTGGGGTAGCGGGAGACTACGAGCAGTACTTC | CASSGVAGDYEQYF
TRBJ1-2 | few | - | TRBV28 | TGTGCCAGCAGCGAGACGGGGGAGCTCTATGGCTACACCTTC | CASSETGELYGYTF
TRBJ2-7 | - | - | TRBV6-1 | TGTGCCAGCAGTGAAGCCGGTTATACAGACGAGCAGTACTTC | CASSEAGYTDEQYF